Here is one T cell receptor (beta chain) with its context. Its target is unknown. The junction does not match germline at one end; this may be a read error. Germline V lookup: CDR1 DFQATT, CDR2 SNEGSKA (reference sequence). The CDR3 loop spans 17 amino acids. The data were taken from a study of prognosis after radiotherapy for stage I lung cancer. About the research overall: Enrolled patients (over 12 men, roughly six women) had a median age of roughly 77 years and an age range of about 53 to 95 years.

Study-level points and caveats: Lower Shannon entropy after stereotactic body radiation therapy was observed in patients who went on to develop distant metastases.

Peripheral blood, around 6.4 milliliters per draw, was collected at each of two time points. Genomic DNA was the source, and TCR beta CDR3 was amplified from it by two-round multiplex PCR. Round-one PCR had primers specific to each TRBV and TRBJ gene. From the multiplex PCR reads, TCRdb called clonotypes with MiXCR, one entry per CDR3 protein. The sample holds 25,000 to 35,000 distinct CDR3 sequences, over 40% seen once. This sequence was found in a donor aged 50 or older with non-small cell lung cancer. This chain joins TRBV20-1 and TRBJ2-6; 9 nucleotides agree with TRBD2. The specimen comprised PBMCs, sampled before or after stereotactic body radiation therapy (not recorded which). CDR3 residues: CSASGNSGSQGDNVLTF. The CDR3 DNA reads as TGCAGTGCTTCCGGGAATAGCGGGAGTCAGGGGGACAACGTCCTGACTTTC.